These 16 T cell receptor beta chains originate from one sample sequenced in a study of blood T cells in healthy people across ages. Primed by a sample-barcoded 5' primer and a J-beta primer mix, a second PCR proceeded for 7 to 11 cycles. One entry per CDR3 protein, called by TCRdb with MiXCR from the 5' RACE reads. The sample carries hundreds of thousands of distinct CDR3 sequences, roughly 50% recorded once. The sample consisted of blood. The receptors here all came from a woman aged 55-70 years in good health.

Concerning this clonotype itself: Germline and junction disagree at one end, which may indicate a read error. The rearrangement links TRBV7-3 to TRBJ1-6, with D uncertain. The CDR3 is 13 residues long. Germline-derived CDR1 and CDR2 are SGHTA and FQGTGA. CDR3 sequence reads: CASSKGPESLLHF. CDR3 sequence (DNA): TGTGCCAGCAGCAAAGGCCCGGAATCACTCCTCCACTTT. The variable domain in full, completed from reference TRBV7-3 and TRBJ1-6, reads GAGVSQTPSNKVTEKGKYVELRCDPISGHTALYWYRQSLGQGPEFLIYFQGTGAADDSGLPNDRFFAVRPEGSVSTLKIQRTERGDSAVYLCASSKGPESLLHFGNGTRLTVT.

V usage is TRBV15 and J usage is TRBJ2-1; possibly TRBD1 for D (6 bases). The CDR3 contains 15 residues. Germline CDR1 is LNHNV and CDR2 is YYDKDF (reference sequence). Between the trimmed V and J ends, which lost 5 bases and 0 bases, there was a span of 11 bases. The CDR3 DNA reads TGTGCCACCAGCCAAGGACAGAGCTCCTACAATGAGCAGTTCTTC. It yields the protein CATSQGQSSYNEQFF.

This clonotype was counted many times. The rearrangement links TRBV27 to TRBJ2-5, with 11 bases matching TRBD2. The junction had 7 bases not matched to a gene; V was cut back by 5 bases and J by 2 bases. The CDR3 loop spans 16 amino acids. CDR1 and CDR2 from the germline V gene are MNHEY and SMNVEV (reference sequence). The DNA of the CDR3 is TGTGCCAGCAGTCTCGCTAGCGGGAGGAAACAAGAGACCCAGTACTTC. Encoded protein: CASSLASGRKQETQYF.

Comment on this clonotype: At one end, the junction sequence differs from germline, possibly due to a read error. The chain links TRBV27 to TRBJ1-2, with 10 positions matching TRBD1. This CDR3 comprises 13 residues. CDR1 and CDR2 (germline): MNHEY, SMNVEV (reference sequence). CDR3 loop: CATWDRGGYGFTF. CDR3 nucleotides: TGTGCCACCTGGGACAGGGGAGGGTATGGCTTCACCTTC.

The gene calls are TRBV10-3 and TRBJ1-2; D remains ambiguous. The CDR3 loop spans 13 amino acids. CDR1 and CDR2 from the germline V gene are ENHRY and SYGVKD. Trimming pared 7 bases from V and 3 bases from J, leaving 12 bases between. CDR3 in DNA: TGTGCCATCACGGGAGAACAGCACTATGGCTACACCTTC. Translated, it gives CAITGEQHYGYTF.

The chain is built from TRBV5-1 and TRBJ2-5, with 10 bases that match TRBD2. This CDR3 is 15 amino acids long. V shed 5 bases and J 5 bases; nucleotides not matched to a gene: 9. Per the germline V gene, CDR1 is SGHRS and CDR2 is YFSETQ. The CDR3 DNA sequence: TGCGCCAGCAGTCAGACTAGCGGGCACTCGGAGACCCAGTACTTC. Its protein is CASSQTSGHSETQYF.

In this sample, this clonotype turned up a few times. The CDR3 sequence is CAISEGRDEQFF. The CDR3 DNA follows: TGTGCCATCAGTGAGGGGAGGGATGAGCAGTTCTTC. This chain joins TRBV10-3 and TRBJ2-1, with 7 positions matching TRBD2. The V gene end was trimmed by 2 bases and the J gene end by 8 bases; junction bases not matched to a gene: 0. CDR1 is ENHRY and CDR2 is SYGVKD in the germline V gene. There are 12 residues in the CDR3.

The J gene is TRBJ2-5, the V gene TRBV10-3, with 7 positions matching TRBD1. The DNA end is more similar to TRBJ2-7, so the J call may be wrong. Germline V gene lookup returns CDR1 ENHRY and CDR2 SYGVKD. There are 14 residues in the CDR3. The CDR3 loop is CAISAPGQIYEQYF. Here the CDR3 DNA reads TGTGCCATCAGTGCGCCGGGACAGATCTACGAGCAGTACTTC.

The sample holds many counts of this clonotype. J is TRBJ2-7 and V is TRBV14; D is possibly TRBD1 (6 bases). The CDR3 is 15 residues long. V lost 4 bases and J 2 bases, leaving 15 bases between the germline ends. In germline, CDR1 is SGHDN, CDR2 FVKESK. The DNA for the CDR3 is TGTGCCAGCAGCCGTCATAGGGGGAATCCCTACGAGCAGTACTTC. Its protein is CASSRHRGNPYEQYF.

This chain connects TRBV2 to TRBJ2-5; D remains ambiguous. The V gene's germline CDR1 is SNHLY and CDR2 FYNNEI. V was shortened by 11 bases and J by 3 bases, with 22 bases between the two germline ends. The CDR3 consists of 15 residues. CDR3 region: CAGDRSWWEKETQYF. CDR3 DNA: TGTGCCGGCGATAGGAGTTGGTGGGAAAAAGAGACCCAGTACTTC.

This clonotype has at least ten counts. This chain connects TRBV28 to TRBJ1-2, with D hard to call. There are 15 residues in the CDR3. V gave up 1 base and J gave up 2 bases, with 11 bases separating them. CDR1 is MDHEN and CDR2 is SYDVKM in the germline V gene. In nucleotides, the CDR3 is TGTGCCAGCAGTTTATCTTTGGGCAGAAACTATGGCTACACCTTC. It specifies CASSLSLGRNYGYTF.

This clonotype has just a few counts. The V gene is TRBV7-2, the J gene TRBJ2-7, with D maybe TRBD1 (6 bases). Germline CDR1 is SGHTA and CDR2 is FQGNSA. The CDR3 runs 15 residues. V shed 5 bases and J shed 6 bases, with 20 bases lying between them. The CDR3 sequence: CASSPGSGGVREQYF. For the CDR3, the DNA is TGTGCCAGCAGCCCCGGGTCTGGGGGCGTTCGCGAGCAGTACTTC.

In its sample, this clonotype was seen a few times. The CDR3, as DNA: TGCGCCAGCAGCACCGGACAGGCCGCAGAGACCCAGTACTTC. It is translated as CASSTGQAAETQYF. The chain combines TRBV5-1 with TRBJ2-5, with 7 bases matching TRBD1. CDR1 and CDR2 from the germline V gene are SGHRS and YFSETQ. CDR3 length equals 14 residues. V shed 4 bases and J 4 bases; nucleotides not matched to a gene: 7.

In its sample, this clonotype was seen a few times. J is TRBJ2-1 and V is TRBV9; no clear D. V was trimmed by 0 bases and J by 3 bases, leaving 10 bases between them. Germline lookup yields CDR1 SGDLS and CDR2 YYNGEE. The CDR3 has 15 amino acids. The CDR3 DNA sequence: TGTGCCAGCAGCGTAGGGCAGATTAACTACAATGAGCAGTTCTTC. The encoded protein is CASSVGQINYNEQFF.

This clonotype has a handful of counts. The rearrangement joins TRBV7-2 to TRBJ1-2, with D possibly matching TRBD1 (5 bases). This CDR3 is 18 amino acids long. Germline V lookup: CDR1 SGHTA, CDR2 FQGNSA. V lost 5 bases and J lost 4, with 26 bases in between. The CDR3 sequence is CASSRGRGSPELTYGYTF. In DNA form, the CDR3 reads TGTGCCAGCAGCAGAGGACGGGGCTCACCGGAGCTAACCTATGGCTACACCTTC.

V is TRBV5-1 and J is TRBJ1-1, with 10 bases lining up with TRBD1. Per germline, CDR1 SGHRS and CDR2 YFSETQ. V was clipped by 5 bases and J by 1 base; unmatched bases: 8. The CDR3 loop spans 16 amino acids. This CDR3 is CASSSDRGLPNTEAFF. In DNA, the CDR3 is TGCGCCAGCAGTTCTGACAGGGGGCTACCGAACACTGAAGCTTTCTTT.